This paragraph reports one TCR beta chain. No antigen is known for it. The sample belongs to a study of shared clonotypes between healthy human individuals. Study details: Plates per donor: three CD4 naive, three CD4 memory, two CD8 naive, one CD8 memory. Study outcomes and limitations: Only a few donors were included, so the genetic and exposure-history diversity represented was limited.

Several immunoSEQ plates received, in even portions, the genomic DNA of each subset. Sequencing used immunoSEQ multiplex PCR; TCRdb keeps in-frame clones, though not all of them. The sample lists hundreds of thousands of clones, roughly 70% occurring once. Germline V gives CDR1 SGHNT, CDR2 YENEEA. CDR3 size: 15 residues. The V gene lost 1 base and the J gene lost 1 base, with 8 bases spanning the gap. The investigators split CD4+ cells into a CD45RA+ naive subset and a CD45RA-negative memory subset. Material for sequencing was memory CD4+ T cells sorted from blood. Subset denoted: CD45RA-negative fraction. The sequence came from a woman younger than 45 in good health. The gene calls are TRBV11-3 and TRBJ2-1; possibly TRBD2 for D (5 bases). CDR3 loop: CASSLGEGSYNEQFF. DNA for the CDR3: TGTGCCAGCAGCTTAGGTGAGGGATCCTACAATGAGCAGTTCTTC. The whole variable domain, remainder taken from reference TRBV11-3 and TRBJ2-1, is EAGVVQSPRYKIIEKKQPVAFWCNPISGHNTLYWYLQNLGQGPELLIRYENEEAVDDSQLPKDRFSAERLKGVDSTLKIQPAELGDSAVYLCASSLGEGSYNEQFFGPGTRLTVL.